This TCR beta chain was identified in a study of response to subunit inactivated influenza vaccine. Study-level points and caveats: Each seasonal influenza vaccination, the authors suggested, recruits few new T cells.

MiXCR, applied by TCRdb to the RT-PCR reads, yields one record per CDR3 protein. The sample has hundreds of thousands of distinct CDR3 sequences; less than 8% are singletons. This clonotype was observed a few times. Its antigen is undetermined. Trimming took 5 bases from V and 0 from J, leaving 21 bases between them. CDR3 length: 19 amino acids. The rearrangement joins TRBV5-7 to TRBJ2-6, with D hard to call. TRBV5-7 is labeled an ORF, and its function is uncertain. This specimen consisted of PBMCs from blood, obtained less than 30 months after vaccination. The clonotype was recovered from a man between 50 and 75 years old who received an inactivated influenza vaccine. The CDR3 is CASSTTGRHLISGANVLTF. The CDR3 bases are TGTGCCAGCAGTACAACTGGAAGACATTTGATCTCTGGGGCCAACGTCCTGACTTTC.